A selection of T cell receptor beta chains follows, all from one sample in a study of blood T cells in healthy people across ages. TCRdb re-analysed the 5' RACE reads in MiXCR, keeping a single row per CDR3 protein. There are about 1,400,000 distinct CDR3 sequences in the sample; approximately 59% occur only once, and over 6.5% lies in the top ten. The material sequenced was blood. The receptors shown here come from a man between 18 and 35 years old in good health. Each CDR3 is given with its conserved first and last residue. D genes are given only for firm matches. Not every row has a clone size; where given, it reads once, few, many or a size class.

NA,TRBJ2-3,TRBV7-8,NA,TGTGCCAGCAGCACCCTGGGGGTGCCAGATACGCAGTATTTT,CASSTLGVPDTQYF
NA,TRBJ1-1,TRBV6-5,few,TGTGCCAGCAGTTACTCGGATAGGGTGTCTGAAGCTTTCTTT,CASSYSDRVSEAFF
NA,TRBJ2-1,TRBV6-2/TRBV6-3,NA,TGTGCCAGCAGGAAATCTAGCTTCTCCTACAATGAGCAGTTCTTC,CASRKSSFSYNEQFF
NA,TRBJ2-7,TRBV29-1,few,TGCAGCGTCACCGGGACTTCCTACGAGCAGTACTTC,CSVTGTSYEQYF
NA,TRBJ2-4,TRBV7-2,NA,TGTGCCAGCAGCTTAGATCAGGGCATTCAGTACTTC,CASSLDQGIQYF
NA,TRBJ2-7,TRBV7-2,few,TGTGCCAGCAGCCTACCCGAACTTTTCTACGAGCAGTACTTC,CASSLPELFYEQYF
TRBD2,TRBJ2-3,TRBV20-1,NA,TGCAGTGAGGTAGCGGGGTTCACAGATACGCAGTATTTT,CSEVAGFTDTQYF
NA,TRBJ1-1,TRBV27,few,TGTGCCAGCAGTCCGGAACCCTCGGGACAAGCTTTCTTT,CASSPEPSGQAFF
TRBD1,TRBJ1-5,TRBV27,NA,TGTGCCAGCAGTTTAGAGGGGGCCGGCGCCGAGCCCCAGCATTTT,CASSLEGAGAEPQHF
TRBD1,TRBJ2-7,TRBV5-1,NA,TGCGCCAGCAGCTATGGACAGGGGGCAAACTACGAGCAGTACTTC,CASSYGQGANYEQYF
TRBD1,TRBJ2-3,TRBV6-6,NA,TGTGCCAGCATAGGGGGCGACACCACAGATACGCAGTATTTT,CASIGGDTTDTQYF
NA,TRBJ2-3,TRBV6-5,NA,TGTGCCAGCAGTTACTCGAAACCCTTCGGTACGCAGTATTTT,CASSYSKPFGTQYF
TRBD2,TRBJ2-7,TRBV20-1,NA,TGCAGTGCTAGAGCGCTAAGCGGGGGGCTCTACGAGCAGTACTTC,CSARALSGGLYEQYF
TRBD1,TRBJ1-1,TRBV24-1,NA,TGTGCCACCAGTGAGACTGGGACAGCGAACACTGAAGCTTTCTTT,CATSETGTANTEAFF
TRBD1,TRBJ2-3,TRBV29-1,many,TGCAGCACAGGGCCTACAGGGGGCGGCGATACGCAGTATTTT,CSTGPTGGGDTQYF
NA,TRBJ2-3,TRBV10-3,few,TGTGCCATCAGTTCCGGGACCAACACAGATACGCAGTATTTT,CAISSGTNTDTQYF
NA,TRBJ2-7,TRBV7-2,NA,TGTGCCAGCAGTTTTTTGGGATCCTCCTACGAGCAGTACTTC,CASSFLGSSYEQYF
TRBD2,TRBJ2-7,TRBV6-2/TRBV6-3,NA,TGTGCCAGCCAGCGGGGGGGAAACTACGAGCAGTACTTC,CASQRGGNYEQYF
NA,TRBJ2-1,TRBV5-1,NA,TGCGCCAGCAGCTTGGGCCAGGGCATGATGCAGTTCTTC,CASSLGQGMMQFF
NA,TRBJ1-6,TRBV2,NA,TGTGCCAGCAGTGGCCAGGGAAGCAATAATTCACCCCTCCACTTT,CASSGQGSNNSPLHF
NA,TRBJ1-1,TRBV6-1,NA,TGTGCCAGCAGTGATCTAGGGCCCCAGGGTGAAGCTTTCTTT,CASSDLGPQGEAFF
TRBD1,TRBJ2-5,TRBV12-3/TRBV12-4,NA,TGTGCCAGCGGACAGGGGGTTTTTGAGCAGTACTTC,CASGQGVFEQYF
NA,TRBJ2-1,TRBV5-1,NA,TGCGCCAGCAGCTTACGGGGGACAGTTGAGCAGTTCTTC,CASSLRGTVEQFF
NA,TRBJ2-3,TRBV20-1,NA,TGCAGTGCTAGCGCCCGAGCAAAGGAGGCAGATACGCAGTATTTT,CSASARAKEADTQYF
TRBD1,TRBJ1-1,TRBV2,NA,TGTGCCAGCAGGGGGACAGGGAAGAACACTGAAGCTTTCTTT,CASRGTGKNTEAFF
NA,TRBJ2-7,TRBV24-1,once,TGTGCCACCAGTGAACCAGACGGAGGAGGCCAGTACTTC,CATSEPDGGGQYF
NA,TRBJ2-1,TRBV20-1,NA,TGCAGTGCTAGAGAGAGGGGGGCGTCGGATGAGCAGTTCTTC,CSARERGASDEQFF
NA,TRBJ1-1,TRBV29-1,NA,TGCAGCGTTGAAAGGGGGGGCTTCACTGAAGCTTTCTTT,CSVERGGFTEAFF
NA,TRBJ2-1,TRBV4-1,NA,TGCGCCAGCAGCGGGACCCGGGGGCCACTATGGGTTGAGCAGTTCTTC,CASSGTRGPLWVEQFF
TRBD1,TRBJ1-2,TRBV27,NA,TGTGCCAGCAGTTTATCTCCCGTGGGGACAGGGGTGGATGGCTACACCTTC,CASSLSPVGTGVDGYTF
TRBD2,TRBJ2-3,TRBV19,NA,TGTGCCAGTCCCCCCGCTGGCCTAGCGGTGGGTTTAGATACGCAGTATTTT,CASPPAGLAVGLDTQYF
NA,TRBJ2-1,TRBV12-3/TRBV12-4,few,TGTGCCAGCAGTCCCAGGCCCCCCCCCAATGAGCAGTTCTTC,CASSPRPPPNEQFF
TRBD1,TRBJ1-5,TRBV2,NA,TGTGCCAGCAGTGTAAGGACAGGTGTTCATCAGCCCCAGCATTTT,CASSVRTGVHQPQHF
NA,TRBJ2-4,TRBV6-1,NA,TGTGCCAGCAGCCCAAGTAGGACAGTAGGGACAGCCAAAAACATTCAGTACTTC,CASSPSRTVGTAKNIQYF
TRBD1,TRBJ1-5,TRBV6-5,NA,TGTGCCAGTAAACAGGGGTCCAGCAATCAGCCCCAGCATTTT,CASKQGSSNQPQHF
TRBD2,TRBJ2-1,TRBV6-5,NA,TGTGCCAGCAGTTACGAGCGGGCGGGAGGGCTTTCCTACAATGAGCAGTTCTTC,CASSYERAGGLSYNEQFF
NA,TRBJ1-2,TRBV7-2,NA,TGTGCCAGCAGCTTATTAGTTGGCTACACCTTC,CASSLLVGYTF
TRBD1,TRBJ2-5,TRBV4-3,few,TGCGCCAGCAGCCGCGGACAGGGGGCCGAGACCCAGTACTTC,CASSRGQGAETQYF
NA,TRBJ2-1,TRBV5-1,NA,TGCGCCAGCAGCCCCGGGACCACATCCTACAATGAGCAGTTCTTC,CASSPGTTSYNEQFF
NA,TRBJ2-5,TRBV20-1,NA,TGCAGTGGAAACCCCTCGACTAACCAAGAGACCCAGTACTTC,CSGNPSTNQETQYF
NA,TRBJ2-1,TRBV7-8,NA,TGTGCCAGCAGCAACCGGGACTTTTACAATGAGCAGTTCTTC,CASSNRDFYNEQFF
NA,TRBJ2-5,TRBV25-1,NA,TGTGCCAGCAGTGAATACTATCTGGGTGTAAACGAAGAGACCCAGTACTTC,CASSEYYLGVNEETQYF
NA,TRBJ2-5,TRBV4-1,NA,TGCGCCAGCAGTTCTCCCCAGTCGGGAGAGACCCAGTACTTC,CASSSPQSGETQYF
TRBD1,TRBJ1-4,TRBV6-5,few,TGTGCCAGCAGCTTTCGTCTCGGGACAGGGCGCGAAAAACTGTTTTTT,CASSFRLGTGREKLFF
NA,TRBJ2-6,TRBV15,NA,TGTGCCACCAGCAGAGTTTACAGCTCTGGGGCCAACGTCCTGACTTTC,CATSRVYSSGANVLTF
NA,TRBJ2-2,TRBV4-1,NA,NA,CASSSQGANEQYFGPGTGELFF
TRBD2,TRBJ2-2,TRBV4-2,NA,TGTGCCAGCGGCCGGACTAGCGACACCGGGGAGCTGTTTTTT,CASGRTSDTGELFF
NA,TRBJ2-7,TRBV9,NA,TGTGCCAGCGGAGATGGCAGGGCGGGGTTCTACGAGCAGTACTTC,CASGDGRAGFYEQYF
TRBD1,TRBJ2-5,TRBV10-3,NA,TGTGCCATCGGGACAGTAACCCAAGAGACCCAGTACTTC,CAIGTVTQETQYF
NA,TRBJ2-1,TRBV28,NA,TGTGCCAGCAGTTTTAGGGACCCCTGGGGTGAGCAGTTCTTC,CASSFRDPWGEQFF
TRBD2,TRBJ2-2,TRBV27,NA,TGTGCCAGCAGTTTTACGCCTGGGACTAGCGGGGAGCTGTTTTTT,CASSFTPGTSGELFF
TRBD2,TRBJ2-3,TRBV7-2,few,TGTGCCAGCAGCGCTAGACTAGCGGGGAGCACAGATACGCAGTATTTT,CASSARLAGSTDTQYF